The next 15 T cell receptor beta chains were all read from a single sample in a study of cytomegalovirus exposure and HLA in healthy donors. It was with 60 Vbeta and 13 Jbeta primers that the PCR ran. Clones were sequenced by immunoSEQ multiplex PCR, and TCRdb holds only the in-frame ones, with some missing. The profile shows roughly 200,000 clones, roughly 75% of them singletons. Sequenced input: PBMCs. These receptors were obtained from a man aged 40-55 years in good health and CMV-seronegative.

The chain recombines TRBV10-3 with TRBJ2-3; TRBD2 is a possible D gene (6 bases). This CDR3 contains 13 residues. CDR1 and CDR2 (germline): ENHRY, SYGVKD. Between the trimmed V and J ends, which lost 2 bases and 7 bases, there was a span of 10 bases. This CDR3 reads CAISEGRGYTQYF. As DNA, the CDR3 is TGTGCCATCAGTGAGGGGCGGGGATATACGCAGTATTTT.

The chain carries TRBV27 and TRBJ2-5; 9 bases are a match to TRBD1. The CDR3 extends over 16 amino acids. V lost 2 bases to trimming and J lost 11 bases; unmatched junction nucleotides: 15. In germline, CDR1 is MNHEY, CDR2 SMNVEV (reference sequence). The CDR3 DNA reads as TGTGCCAGCAGTTTACCTGAGGACAGGGGAAAATGGGAGCAGTACTTC. This translates into CASSLPEDRGKWEQYF.

This sequence joins TRBV2 and TRBJ2-5; D unresolved. V was shortened by 2 bases and J by 4 bases, with 5 bases between the two germline ends. Per the germline V gene, CDR1 is SNHLY and CDR2 is FYNNEI. The CDR3 has 12 residues. As DNA, the CDR3 is TGTGCCAGCAGTGAAACGGGAGAGACCCAGTACTTC. This codes for CASSETGETQYF.

The chain couples TRBV14 to TRBJ2-2, with D perhaps matching TRBD1 (6 bases). The CDR3 loop spans 16 amino acids. Trimming cost V 1 base and J 4 bases, with 13 bases left between them. CDR1 and CDR2 (germline): SGHDN, FVKESK. CDR3: CASSQAGQVITGELFF. CDR3 bases: TGTGCCAGCAGCCAAGCGGGACAAGTTATCACCGGGGAGCTGTTTTTT.

V usage is TRBV6-5 and J usage is TRBJ1-6; perhaps TRBD1 as D (6 bases). In germline, CDR1 is MNHEY, CDR2 SVGAGI. CDR3 length: 15 amino acids. Between the trimmed V and J ends, which lost 6 bases and 7 bases, there was a span of 16 bases. The CDR3 sequence: CASRRGGDANSPLHF. CDR3 DNA: TGTGCCAGCAGGAGGGGGGGGGATGCAAATTCACCCCTCCACTTT.

The rearrangement uses TRBV18 and TRBJ1-2; weak D call: TRBD1 (6 bases). V was shortened by 2 bases and J by 0 bases, with 13 bases between the two germline ends. The length of the CDR3 is 16 residues. Germline V gene sequence: CDR1 KGHSH, CDR2 LQKENI. CDR3 sequence reads: CASSPSTGQPNYGYTF. CDR3 sequence (DNA): TGTGCCAGCTCACCAAGTACAGGACAGCCTAACTATGGCTACACCTTC.

This sequence joins TRBV6-1 and TRBJ1-2; maybe TRBD1 (6 bases). Germline V gene sequence: CDR1 MNHNS, CDR2 SASEGT. With 7 bases removed from V and 8 bases from J, the gap between germline ends came to 20 bases. This CDR3 region has 14 residues. In DNA form, the CDR3 reads TGTGCCAGCATTCCGGACAGAGGGTTTGGAGGCTACACCTTC. It codes for CASIPDRGFGGYTF.

This chain links TRBV18 with TRBJ2-1; 8 bases line up with TRBD1. The CDR3 has 15 amino acids. V dropped 1 base and J dropped 5; count of bases not matched to a gene: 4. CDR1 and CDR2 from the germline V gene are KGHSH and LQKENI. CDR3 DNA sequence: TGTGCCAGCTCACCACAAAGGACAGGGAACAATGAGCAGTTCTTC. Its protein product is CASSPQRTGNNEQFF.

The chain joins TRBV9 to TRBJ2-7; 14 nucleotides agree with TRBD2. The CDR3 length is 13 residues. Germline CDR1 SGDLS, CDR2 YYNGEE. The ends lost 2 bases at V and 10 bases at J; junction bases unmatched: 2. This CDR3 is CASSVGLAGAQYF. CDR3 sequence (DNA): TGTGCCAGCAGCGTGGGACTAGCGGGAGCACAGTACTTC.

The chain recombines TRBV5-1 with TRBJ2-7; D possibly corresponds to TRBD1 (6 bases). V lost 2 bases, J lost 3 bases, and 12 bases lay in between. Germline V gene lookup returns CDR1 SGHRS and CDR2 YFSETQ. The CDR3 contains 14 residues. CDR3: CASSLTGPYYEQYF. The CDR3 nucleotides are TGCGCCAGCAGCTTAACAGGGCCGTACTACGAGCAGTACTTC.

This chain uses TRBV4-3 with TRBJ1-3, with no clear D. With 0 bases removed from V and 2 bases from J, the gap between germline ends came to 8 bases. From germline, CDR1 is LGHNA and CDR2 YSLEER. The CDR3 is 15 amino acids. The CDR3 bases are TGCGCCAGCAGCCAAGACCCAACAGCTGGAAACACCATATATTTT. Translating it yields CASSQDPTAGNTIYF.

This chain uses TRBV5-1 with TRBJ2-7, with TRBD1 matching 10 bases. Germline V gives CDR1 SGHRS, CDR2 YFSETQ. With V trimmed by 2 bases and J by 2 bases, 4 bases remained unmatched. CDR3 length equals 15 residues. CDR3 DNA: TGCGCCAGCAGCTTCCGGACAGGGGGGACCTACGAGCAGTACTTC. Its translation is CASSFRTGGTYEQYF.

The chain has TRBV6-5 and TRBJ2-6; D call uncertain. V was shortened by 0 bases and J by 1 base, with 4 bases between the two germline ends. Per the germline V gene, CDR1 is MNHEY and CDR2 is SVGAGI. CDR3 length: 15 amino acids. This chain's CDR3 is CASSYSASGANVLTF. CDR3 sequence (DNA): TGTGCCAGCAGTTACTCGGCATCTGGGGCCAACGTCCTGACTTTC.

The rearrangement uses TRBV19 and TRBJ2-7, with 8 positions matching TRBD1. CDR1 and CDR2 from the germline V gene are LNHDA and SQIVND (reference sequence). CDR3 length: 14 amino acids. V was pared by 6 bases and J by 2 bases, with 6 bases of the junction left unmatched. The CDR3 here is CASSPGGYTYEQYF. The DNA for the CDR3 is TGTGCCAGTAGCCCAGGGGGCTATACCTACGAGCAGTACTTC.

This clone has just a few counts. The chain couples TRBV7-2 to TRBJ2-7; D might be TRBD1 (5 bases). The CDR3 consists of 14 residues. Trimming cost V 1 base and J 3 bases, with 10 bases left between them. Germline V CDR1 and CDR2: SGHTA, FQGNSA. CDR3 region: CASSLVAGLYEQYF. The CDR3 nucleotides read TGTGCCAGCAGCTTAGTAGCAGGGCTCTACGAGCAGTACTTC.